This entry lists 25 T cell receptor beta chains sequenced from one sample in a study of blood T cells in healthy people across ages. Then a second PCR, running roughly 7 to 11 cycles, was carried out with a sample-barcoded 5' primer and a J-beta primer mix. MiXCR, run by TCRdb on the 5' RACE reads, gives a single entry per CDR3 protein. The data hold hundreds of thousands of distinct CDR3 sequences, with roughly 21% observed a single time. The sequencing sample was made of blood. These receptors all stem from a man in his sixties or seventies in good health.

The chain carries TRBV6-2 or TRBV6-3 and TRBJ2-7, with 10 bases fitting TRBD1. Per the germline V gene, CDR1 is MNHEY and CDR2 is SVGEGT. The CDR3 loop spans 16 amino acids. V shed 6 bases, J shed 3 bases, and the junction held 11 bases outside the gene matches. CDR3 coding DNA: TGTGCCAGCAGGGAGACAGGGGGCCTATTTCGCTACGAGCAGTACTTC. Amino acids: CASRETGGLFRYEQYF.

This chain joins TRBV20-1 and TRBJ1-2; TRBD1 might be the D (5 bases). CDR1 is DFQATT, CDR2 SNEGSKA, per germline (reference sequence). This CDR3 comprises 12 residues. Trimming removed 2 bases from V and 4 bases from J, with 8 bases in between. CDR3 bases: TGCAGTGCTAGACCTGACAGCTATGGCTACACCTTC. Amino acids: CSARPDSYGYTF.

The gene calls are TRBV10-3 and TRBJ2-6; D gene uncertain. Germline CDR1 reads ENHRY; CDR2 reads SYGVKD. The V and J ends lost 4 bases and 1 base respectively, with 11 bases between them. The length of the CDR3 is 16 residues. This chain's CDR3 is CAISGAELSGANVLTF. DNA for the CDR3: TGTGCCATCAGTGGCGCCGAGCTTTCTGGGGCCAACGTCCTGACTTTC.

In this sample, this clonotype turned up a few times. V is TRBV4-1 and J is TRBJ2-3, with 11 nucleotides matching TRBD2. Germline assignment: CDR1 MGHRA and CDR2 YSYEKL. J gave up 10 bases and V 1 base, and 10 bases lay outside the gene matches. This CDR3 has 16 amino acids. The CDR3 DNA reads TGCGCCAGCAGCCAAGTGGCGACTAGCGGGAACCGTGCGCAGTATTTT. Its translation: CASSQVATSGNRAQYF.

A few counts support this clonotype. The V gene is TRBV5-5, the J gene TRBJ2-4, with 9 bases that match TRBD1. Germline V gives CDR1 SGHKS, CDR2 YYEKEE (reference sequence). There are 14 residues in the CDR3. V dropped 4 bases and J dropped 9; count of bases not matched to a gene: 8. CDR3 nucleotide sequence: TGTGCCAGCAGCCAACAGGGGGCGCCGGGCATTCAGTACTTC. It codes for CASSQQGAPGIQYF. The full variable domain, its missing parts supplied by reference TRBV5-5 and TRBJ2-4, is DAGVTQSPTHLIKTRGQQVTLRCSPISGHKSVSWYQQVLGQGPQFIFQYYEKEERGRGNFPDRFSARQFPNYSSELNVNALLLGDSALYLCASSQQGAPGIQYFGAGTRLSVL.

V usage is TRBV7-2 and J usage is TRBJ2-7; D remains ambiguous. CDR1 is SGHTA, CDR2 FQGNSA, per germline. The CDR3 covers 15 residues. With 3 bases removed from V and 5 bases from J, the gap between germline ends came to 17 bases. In DNA form, the CDR3 reads TGTGCCAGCAGCTTTTCCCCCCGCGGTGAGAACGAGCAGTACTTC. Translating it yields CASSFSPRGENEQYF.

The rearrangement links TRBV7-9 to TRBJ2-5; D gene ambiguous. There are 15 residues in the CDR3. The germline V and J ends were trimmed by 0 bases and 7 bases, with 15 bases remaining between them. The germline V gene encodes CDR1 SEHNR and CDR2 FQNEAQ (reference sequence). The CDR3 DNA reads as TGTGCCAGCAGCTTAGCTGAAGTGGAGAGAGGGACCCAGTACTTC. The encoded protein is CASSLAEVERGTQYF.

The chain couples TRBV6-6 to TRBJ1-1; D gene ambiguous. With 6 bases removed from V and 0 bases from J, the gap between germline ends came to 8 bases. The germline V gene encodes CDR1 MNHNY and CDR2 SVGAGI (reference sequence). The CDR3 has 13 amino acids. The CDR3 spells CASRGSMNTEAFF. CDR3 nucleotide sequence: TGTGCCAGCAGGGGATCCATGAACACTGAAGCTTTCTTT.

This clonotype was seen a few times. V usage is TRBV2 and J usage is TRBJ1-5; the match to TRBD1 covers 8 bases. After removal of 8 bases from V and 4 bases from J, the junction contained 4 bases not matched to a gene. Germline-derived CDR1 and CDR2 are SNHLY and FYNNEI. The CDR3 is 13 amino acids. Written as DNA, the CDR3 is TGTGCCAGCGTAGGGGACAGGAATCAGCCCCAGCATTTT. This codes for CASVGDRNQPQHF.

This clonotype showed up just a few times. The rearrangement joins TRBV5-6 to TRBJ2-1; TRBD2 aligns across 11 bases. The CDR3 is 15 residues long. Unmatched junction bases numbered 5, after V lost 4 bases and J lost 5 bases. Germline loops: CDR1 SGHDT, CDR2 YYEEEE. DNA of the CDR3: TGTGCCAGCAGCAAAACTAGCGGGAGTCACAATGAGCAGTTCTTC. Its translation is CASSKTSGSHNEQFF. Based on the CDR3 plus reference TRBV5-6 and TRBJ2-1, the full variable domain is DAGVTQSPTHLIKTRGQQVTLRCSPKSGHDTVSWYQQALGQGPQFIFQYYEEEERQRGNFPDRFSGHQFPNYSSELNVNALLLGDSALYLCASSKTSGSHNEQFFGPGTRLTVL.

This clonotype was seen more than once but under ten times. The chain joins TRBV7-9 to TRBJ1-4; no clear D gene. This CDR3 spans 14 amino acids. The V gene's germline CDR1 is SEHNR and CDR2 FQNEAQ (reference sequence). V lost 4 bases and J lost 3, with 9 bases in between. Here the CDR3 reads CASSYSSANEKLFF. The CDR3 DNA sequence: TGTGCCAGCAGCTACAGCTCAGCTAATGAAAAACTGTTTTTT.

A few counts support this clonotype. V and J are TRBV7-2 and TRBJ2-1; 8 bases align to TRBD2. The J call is doubtful: the DNA matches TRBJ2-7 better. The CDR3 has 15 amino acids. Germline CDR1 and CDR2: SGHTA and FQGNSA. Written as DNA, the CDR3 is TGTGCCAGCAGCCTCGGGGGGGCTAGGATCCACGAGCAGTACTTC. Encoded protein: CASSLGGARIHEQYF.

Only a few counts were recorded for this clonotype. J is TRBJ2-1 and V is TRBV5-8, with a possible D match to TRBD1 (6 bases). CDR1 and CDR2 from the germline V gene are SGHTS and YDEGEE. Trimming shortened V by 4 bases and J by 4 bases, and 15 bases separated the two germline ends. The CDR3 spans 15 residues. In DNA form, the CDR3 reads TGTGCCAGCAGCGGGGGCCTAAACCCATACAATGAGCAGTTCTTC. It is translated as CASSGGLNPYNEQFF.

Only a few counts were recorded for this clonotype. The DNA for the CDR3 is TGTGCCAGCAGCCCAACCTCGGGTAGGGGGAACAATGAGCAGTTCTTC. This sequence encodes CASSPTSGRGNNEQFF. The chain recombines TRBV7-3 with TRBJ2-1; perhaps TRBD1 as D (6 bases). The CDR3 consists of 16 residues. Germline V gives CDR1 SGHTA, CDR2 FQGTGA. V lost 5 bases, J lost 5 bases, and 19 bases lay in between.

V gene TRBV13 combines with J gene TRBJ2-5, with 8 bases that match TRBD1. The CDR3 is 15 residues long. Germline V lookup: CDR1 PRHDT, CDR2 FYEKMQ (reference sequence). J lost 4 bases, V lost 5 bases, and 9 bases had no gene match. The CDR3 nucleotides are TGTGCCAGCAGCCAGGGGGCCAGGGTAAGAGAGACCCAGTACTTC. It is translated as CASSQGARVRETQYF.

This chain uses TRBV4-1 with TRBJ2-4, with 14 nucleotides matching TRBD2. The CDR3 runs 14 residues. Germline V lookup: CDR1 MGHRA, CDR2 YSYEKL. J lost 9 bases, V lost 3 bases, and 1 base had no gene match. In DNA form, the CDR3 reads TGCGCCAGCAGCCATGGGACTAGCGGGAGCATTCAGTACTTC. Translation gives CASSHGTSGSIQYF.

The V gene is TRBV2, the J gene TRBJ2-3; the D gene is possibly TRBD2 (5 bases). Trimming removed 4 bases from V and 5 bases from J, with 7 bases in between. The V gene's germline CDR1 is SNHLY and CDR2 FYNNEI. This CDR3 is built from 12 residues. The CDR3 spells CASSGERDTQYF. As DNA, the CDR3 is TGTGCCAGCAGTGGGGAGCGAGATACGCAGTATTTT. The full variable domain, with the rest looked up from reference TRBV2 and TRBJ2-3, is EPEVTQTPSHQVTQMGQEVILRCVPISNHLYFYWYRQILGQKVEFLVSFYNNEISEKSEIFDDQFSVERPDGSNFTLKIRSTKLEDSAMYFCASSGERDTQYFGPGTRLTVL.

Points on this clonotype: A read error may be the cause here, since a much bigger clone is one base away. The chain carries TRBV29-1 and TRBJ2-3; D call uncertain. V lost 4 bases to trimming and J lost 1 base, with 3 bases between them. From germline, CDR1 is SQVTM and CDR2 ANQGSEA. The CDR3 totals 11 residues. DNA of the CDR3: TGCAGCGTTGGGCGCACAGATACGCAGTATTTT. Its protein is CSVGRTDTQYF.

This clonotype showed up just a few times. J is TRBJ2-6 and V is TRBV27, with 7 bases matching TRBD1. The CDR3 loop spans 18 amino acids. V lost 4 bases to trimming and J lost 0 bases; unmatched junction nucleotides: 9. Germline loops: CDR1 MNHEY, CDR2 SMNVEV (reference sequence). The CDR3 DNA sequence: TGTGCCAGCAGTTACCGCCGGGACAGACTCTCTGGGGCCAACGTCCTGACTTTC. Protein sequence: CASSYRRDRLSGANVLTF. Using reference TRBV27 and TRBJ2-6 for the parts outside the CDR3, the full variable domain is EAQVTQNPRYLITVTGKKLTVTCSQNMNHEYMSWYRQDPGLGLRQIYYSMNVEVTDKGDVPEGYKVSRKEKRNFPLILESPSPNQTSLYFCASSYRRDRLSGANVLTFGAGSRLTVL.

The rearrangement uses TRBV19 and TRBJ2-7, with D unclear. This CDR3 has 12 amino acids. V was pared by 6 bases and J by 3 bases, with 9 bases between. Germline V gives CDR1 LNHDA, CDR2 SQIVND (reference sequence). The CDR3 nucleotides read TGTGCCAGTAGCATGAGTGACTACGAGCAGTACTTC. This gives the protein CASSMSDYEQYF.

This clonotype showed up just a few times. The gene calls are TRBV20-1 and TRBJ1-4; 7 bases align to TRBD1. The CDR3 length is 13 residues. V gave up 4 bases and J gave up 7 bases; unmatched junction bases: 6. The germline V gene encodes CDR1 DFQATT and CDR2 SNEGSKA (reference sequence). Here the CDR3 reads CSATGGGGEKLFF. The CDR3 DNA reads TGCAGTGCTACAGGGGGAGGGGGTGAAAAACTGTTTTTT.

This clonotype was seen once. The chain couples TRBV9 to TRBJ1-4; D remains unclear. Trimming cost V 0 bases and J 0 bases, with 6 bases left between them. The germline V gene has CDR1 SGDLS and CDR2 YYNGEE. The length of the CDR3 is 15 residues. The chain's CDR3 is CASSVAGTTNEKLFF. CDR3 DNA: TGTGCCAGCAGCGTAGCCGGGACAACTAATGAAAAACTGTTTTTT.

This clonotype was found many times. The V gene is TRBV21-1, the J gene TRBJ1-5; the tabulated D call, TRBD1, remains unverified against the DNA. TRBV21-1 is a known pseudogene. CDR3 size: 19 residues. CDR3 in DNA: TGTGCCAGCAGCACATCGGACAGGGGGAAGGCGAAACGGGCAAAGCCCCAGCATTTT. Translated: CASSTSDRGKAKRAKPQHF.

Only a few counts were recorded for this clonotype. This chain joins TRBV7-9 and TRBJ2-1, with 7 bases that match TRBD1. The J call may be wrong; the DNA end is better matched by TRBJ2-7. The CDR3 consists of 14 residues. Germline loops: CDR1 SEHNR, CDR2 FQNEAQ (reference sequence). CDR3 nucleotides: TGTGCCAGCAGCAACTGGGACAGCTCCTACGAGCAGTACTTC. Translating it yields CASSNWDSSYEQYF.

This chain connects TRBV20-1 to TRBJ2-4; D may correspond to TRBD1 or TRBD2 (5 bases each). The germline V gene has CDR1 DFQATT and CDR2 SNEGSKA (reference sequence). V lost 6 bases and J 5 bases, leaving 11 bases between the germline ends. There are 12 residues in the CDR3. The CDR3 reads CSARKGQNIQYF. CDR3 coding DNA: TGCAGTGCGCGAAAGGGACAAAACATTCAGTACTTC.